This T cell receptor (beta chain) originates from a study of T cells after yellow fever vaccination. Using its own MiXCR run on the 5' RACE reads, TCRdb lists one record per CDR3 protein. The table has just under 600,000 distinct CDR3 sequences, roughly 13% seen once. As regards this clonotype: One end of the junction is discordant with germline, which a read error may explain.

This CDR3 spans 15 amino acids. CDR1 and CDR2 (germline): PRHDT, FYEKMQ (reference sequence). The sample was PBMCs, taken on the day of the yellow fever booster vaccination. The J gene is TRBJ2-3, the V gene TRBV13, with D possibly matching TRBD1 (6 bases). The source is a man aged 30-40 years who received the YFV17D yellow fever vaccine. The CDR3 is CASSLNRAYTDTQYF. The CDR3 bases are TGTGCTAGCAGCTTAAACAGGGCCTACACAGATACGCAGTATTTT.